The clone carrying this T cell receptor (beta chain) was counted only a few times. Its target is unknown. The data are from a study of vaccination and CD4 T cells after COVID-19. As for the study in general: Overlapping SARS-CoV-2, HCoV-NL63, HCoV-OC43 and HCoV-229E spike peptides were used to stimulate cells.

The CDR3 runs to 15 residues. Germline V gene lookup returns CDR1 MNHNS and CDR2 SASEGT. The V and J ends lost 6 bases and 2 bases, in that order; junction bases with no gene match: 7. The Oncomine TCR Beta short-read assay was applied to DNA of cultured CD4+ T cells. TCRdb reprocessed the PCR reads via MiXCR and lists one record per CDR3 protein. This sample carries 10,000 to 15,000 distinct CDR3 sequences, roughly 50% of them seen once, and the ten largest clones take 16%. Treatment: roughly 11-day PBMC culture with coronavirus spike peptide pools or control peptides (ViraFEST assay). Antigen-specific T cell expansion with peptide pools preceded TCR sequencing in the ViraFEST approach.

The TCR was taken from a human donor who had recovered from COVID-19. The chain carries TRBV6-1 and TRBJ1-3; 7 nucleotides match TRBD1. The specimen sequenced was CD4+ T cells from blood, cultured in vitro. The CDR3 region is CASRRQGNTGNTIYF. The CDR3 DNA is TGTGCCAGCAGAAGACAGGGTAATACTGGAAACACCATATATTTT.